The 7 T cell receptor beta chains listed next were all sequenced from one sample in a study of blood T cell repertoires in COVID-19. Profiling relied on immunoSEQ multiplex PCR, and the TCRdb table lists in-frame clones only, not all of them. The sample contains over 250,000 clones, 75% to 95% of which appear only once. Sample: peripheral blood. The source is a person aged 18 to 30 with COVID-19, enrolled during active disease.

This clone appeared a single time. The V gene is TRBV6-2 or TRBV6-3, the J gene TRBJ2-1, with D perhaps TRBD2 (5 bases). Germline assignment: CDR1 MNHEY and CDR2 SVGEGT. This CDR3 region has 14 residues. The V end was cut by 0 bases, the J end by 8 bases, with 11 bases between. Here the CDR3 DNA reads TGTGCCAGCAGTTACTCCCAACTAGAGCATGAGCAGTTCTTC. As protein: CASSYSQLEHEQFF.

This chain links TRBV10-3 with TRBJ2-3, with 9 bases matching TRBD1. The CDR3 has 15 residues. Trimming removed 2 bases from V and 4 bases from J; junction bases left unmatched: 4. Germline CDR1 ENHRY, CDR2 SYGVKD. The CDR3 loop reads CAISEGQGYADTQYF. The CDR3 DNA reads as TGTGCCATCAGTGAGGGACAGGGGTATGCAGATACGCAGTATTTT.

Comment on this clone: Additional DNA sequences in this sample encode the identical CDR3. The CDR3 protein is CASSRGDTQYF. In DNA form, the CDR3 reads TGTGCCAGCAGCCGAGGAGATACGCAGTATTTT. The genes are TRBV7-2 and TRBJ2-3, with D uncertain. This CDR3 is 11 amino acids long. Germline CDR1 SGHTA, CDR2 FQGNSA. Trimming took 5 bases from V and 5 from J, leaving 5 bases between them.

The V gene is TRBV5-4, the J gene TRBJ2-7, with D unresolved. The CDR3 contains 16 residues. Trimming stripped 4 bases from V and 4 bases from J, with 21 bases between. Germline-derived CDR1 and CDR2 are SGHNT and YYREEE (reference sequence). The CDR3 DNA follows: TGTGCCAGCAGCGACGGCCGTGTGAGGTCGCGGTACGAGCAGTACTTC. This gives the protein CASSDGRVRSRYEQYF.

The chain is built from TRBV6-5 and TRBJ2-1, with D hard to call. The CDR3 loop spans 13 amino acids. V lost 2 bases and J 5 bases, leaving 7 bases between the germline ends. Germline V gene data show CDR1 as MNHEY and CDR2 as SVGAGI. The CDR3 loop is CASSYLLNNEQFF. CDR3 nucleotides: TGTGCCAGCAGTTACCTACTAAACAATGAGCAGTTCTTC.

The rearrangement joins TRBV7-6 to TRBJ2-2; a possible D gene is TRBD1 (6 bases). V was shortened by 5 bases and J by 2 bases, with 18 bases between the two germline ends. CDR3 size: 17 residues. The germline V gene has CDR1 SGHVS and CDR2 FNYEAQ. The CDR3 DNA reads TGTGCCAGCAGCCCATATCCCGGGACAATTAACACCGGGGAGCTGTTTTTT. Translation gives CASSPYPGTINTGELFF. The complete variable domain, with remaining parts taken from reference TRBV7-6 and TRBJ2-2, reads GAGVSQSPRYKVTKRGQDVALRCDPISGHVSLYWYRQALGQGPEFLTYFNYEAQQDKSGLPNDRFSAERPEGSISTLTIQRTEQRDSAMYRCASSPYPGTINTGELFFGEGSRLTVL.

This rearrangement joins TRBV5-1 to TRBJ2-3; a possible D gene is TRBD1 (5 bases). V was cut by 0 bases and J by 4 bases, with 12 bases left in between. The length of the CDR3 is 15 residues. Germline V gene data show CDR1 as SGHRS and CDR2 as YFSETQ. The CDR3 DNA follows: TGCGCCAGCAGCTTGGCCCTTGGGGCCCCAGATACGCAGTATTTT. Its protein product is CASSLALGAPDTQYF.